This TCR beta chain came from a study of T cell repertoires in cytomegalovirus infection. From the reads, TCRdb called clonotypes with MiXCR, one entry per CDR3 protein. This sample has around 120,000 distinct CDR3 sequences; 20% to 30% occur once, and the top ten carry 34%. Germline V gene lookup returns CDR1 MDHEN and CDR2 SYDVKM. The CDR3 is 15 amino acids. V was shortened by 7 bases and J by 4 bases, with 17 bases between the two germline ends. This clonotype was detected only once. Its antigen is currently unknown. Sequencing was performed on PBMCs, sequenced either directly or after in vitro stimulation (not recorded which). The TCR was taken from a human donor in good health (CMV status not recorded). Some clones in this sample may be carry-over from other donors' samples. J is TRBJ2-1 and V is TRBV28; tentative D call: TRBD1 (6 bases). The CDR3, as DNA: TGTGCCAGCACCGAGGAACAGGGAGCTTACAATGAGCAGTTCTTC. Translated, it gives CASTEEQGAYNEQFF.